A selection of T cell receptor beta chains follows, all from one sample in a study of prognosis after radiotherapy for stage I lung cancer. MiXCR, applied by TCRdb to the multiplex PCR reads, yields one record per CDR3 protein. The data hold some 24,000 distinct CDR3 sequences, with 30% to 45% observed a single time. This sample comprised PBMCs, obtained before or after stereotactic body radiation therapy (not recorded which). Source of these receptors: a donor aged 50 or older with non-small cell lung cancer. The CDR3 runs from the conserved cysteine through the conserved F or W. Fields, in order: CDR3 protein, CDR3 DNA, V gene, J gene, D gene, clone size. D genes are given only for firm matches. A row's size may be missing; if present it is once, few, many or a size class.

cdr3_aa: CASRDRDDEQFF
cdr3_nt: TGTGCCAGCAGGGACAGGGACGATGAGCAGTTCTTC
v_call: TRBV2
j_call: TRBJ2-1
d_call: TRBD1
clone_size: many

cdr3_aa: CASQQGDLLFSEQYF
cdr3_nt: TGTGCCTCCCAACAGGGGGACCTGTTGTTTAGCGAGCAGTACTTC
v_call: TRBV28
j_call: TRBJ2-7
d_call: TRBD1
clone_size: many

cdr3_aa: CASSLSGRAVNEQFF
cdr3_nt: TGTGCCAGCAGTCTAAGCGGGAGGGCCGTTAATGAGCAGTTCTTC
v_call: TRBV12-3/TRBV12-4
j_call: TRBJ2-1
d_call: TRBD2
clone_size: NA

cdr3_aa: CASTRTSGSFQQYF
cdr3_nt: TGTGCCAGCACTCGGACTAGCGGGAGTTTTCAGCAGTACTTC
v_call: TRBV2
j_call: TRBJ2-7
d_call: TRBD2
clone_size: many

cdr3_aa: CASSEAASEATDTQYF
cdr3_nt: TGTGCCAGCAGTGAAGCTGCGTCGGAAGCCACGGATACGCAGTATTTT
v_call: TRBV6-2/TRBV6-3
j_call: TRBJ2-3
d_call: NA
clone_size: NA

cdr3_aa: CASSRGTGDTQYF
cdr3_nt: TGTGCCAGCAGCAGGGGGACGGGTGATACGCAGTATTTT
v_call: TRBV7-2
j_call: TRBJ2-3
d_call: NA
clone_size: many

cdr3_aa: CASSPGLAANEQFF
cdr3_nt: TGCGCCAGCAGCCCCGGACTAGCGGCCAATGAGCAGTTCTTC
v_call: TRBV5-1
j_call: TRBJ2-1
d_call: TRBD2
clone_size: many

cdr3_aa: CASSLDRAGEQYF
cdr3_nt: TGTGCCAGCAGCCTAGACAGGGCGGGCGAGCAGTACTTC
v_call: TRBV11-2
j_call: TRBJ2-7
d_call: TRBD1
clone_size: NA

cdr3_aa: CASSLVRHDNEQFF
cdr3_nt: TGTGCCAGCAGTTTAGTTCGGCATGACAATGAGCAGTTCTTC
v_call: TRBV12-3/TRBV12-4
j_call: TRBJ2-1
d_call: NA
clone_size: many

cdr3_aa: CASSLALSTWNTEAFF
cdr3_nt: TGTGCCAGCAGCTTAGCGCTTAGCACATGGAACACTGAAGCTTTCTTT
v_call: TRBV7-2
j_call: TRBJ1-1
d_call: NA
clone_size: many

cdr3_aa: CASSFRTGSSYNEQFF
cdr3_nt: TGCGCCAGCAGCTTCCGGACAGGGAGCTCCTACAATGAGCAGTTCTTC
v_call: TRBV5-1
j_call: TRBJ2-1
d_call: TRBD1
clone_size: few

cdr3_aa: CASSMGTSGIYNEQFF
cdr3_nt: TGTGCCAGTAGTATGGGGACTAGCGGGATCTACAATGAGCAGTTCTTC
v_call: TRBV19
j_call: TRBJ2-1
d_call: TRBD2
clone_size: few

cdr3_aa: CASSIEGGADYYGYTF
cdr3_nt: TGTGCCAGTAGTATAGAGGGAGGGGCGGACTACTATGGCTACACCTTC
v_call: TRBV19
j_call: TRBJ1-2
d_call: NA
clone_size: many

cdr3_aa: CASSFIGTSYEQYF
cdr3_nt: TGTGCCAGCAGTTTCATCGGGACTTCCTACGAGCAGTACTTC
v_call: TRBV28
j_call: TRBJ2-7
d_call: NA
clone_size: many

cdr3_aa: CASRPAPRGTEAFF
cdr3_nt: TGCGCCAGCAGGCCGGCTCCGAGGGGCACTGAAGCTTTCTTT
v_call: TRBV5-1
j_call: TRBJ1-1
d_call: NA
clone_size: many

cdr3_aa: CAWSVGGALETQYF
cdr3_nt: TGTGCCTGGAGTGTAGGGGGGGCCCTAGAGACCCAGTACTTC
v_call: TRBV30
j_call: TRBJ2-5
d_call: NA
clone_size: many

cdr3_aa: CASSESGGGEAYGYTF
cdr3_nt: TGTGCCAGCAGTGAATCCGGGGGAGGGGAAGCCTATGGCTACACCTTC
v_call: TRBV6-1
j_call: TRBJ1-2
d_call: NA
clone_size: many

cdr3_aa: CATFSGGRNTGELFF
cdr3_nt: TGCGCCACCTTTAGCGGGGGGCGGAACACCGGGGAGCTGTTTTTT
v_call: TRBV10-2
j_call: TRBJ2-2
d_call: TRBD2
clone_size: NA

cdr3_aa: CASTGRGQGLNQPQHF
cdr3_nt: TGTGCCAGCACGGGAAGGGGGCAGGGATTGAATCAGCCCCAGCATTTT
v_call: TRBV28
j_call: TRBJ1-5
d_call: TRBD1
clone_size: NA

cdr3_aa: CASSRLSSGANVLTF
cdr3_nt: TGTGCCAGCAGTCGACTGAGCTCTGGGGCCAACGTCCTGACTTTC
v_call: TRBV6-1
j_call: TRBJ2-6
d_call: NA
clone_size: many

cdr3_aa: CASSELGQGVEQFF
cdr3_nt: TGTGCCAGCAGCGAATTGGGACAGGGGGTTGAGCAGTTCTTC
v_call: TRBV7-7
j_call: TRBJ2-1
d_call: TRBD1
clone_size: many

cdr3_aa: CASSYGLAGGQNYEQYF
cdr3_nt: TGTGCCAGCAGCTACGGACTAGCGGGGGGACAAAATTACGAGCAGTACTTC
v_call: TRBV7-2
j_call: TRBJ2-7
d_call: TRBD2
clone_size: NA

cdr3_aa: CASSLGLGGRIYGYTF
cdr3_nt: TGTGCCAGCAGTTTAGGGTTGGGGGGCCGGATCTATGGCTACACCTTC
v_call: TRBV12-3/TRBV12-4
j_call: TRBJ1-2
d_call: NA
clone_size: NA

cdr3_aa: CSARGDRSSYEQYF
cdr3_nt: TGCAGTGCTAGAGGGGACAGGAGCTCCTACGAGCAGTACTTC
v_call: TRBV20-1
j_call: TRBJ2-7
d_call: TRBD1
clone_size: many

cdr3_aa: CASSRGGGLSGPQHF
cdr3_nt: TGTGCCAGCAGCCGCGGGGGGGGGTTAAGTGGCCCCCAGCATTTT
v_call: TRBV7-9
j_call: TRBJ1-5
d_call: NA
clone_size: many

cdr3_aa: CAISDGGNTEAFF
cdr3_nt: TGTGCCATCAGTGACGGAGGGAACACTGAAGCTTTCTTT
v_call: TRBV10-3
j_call: TRBJ1-1
d_call: NA
clone_size: many

cdr3_aa: CSARDLGGAGQPQHF
cdr3_nt: TGCAGTGCTAGAGATCTTGGAGGGGCCGGTCAGCCCCAGCATTTT
v_call: TRBV20-1
j_call: TRBJ1-5
d_call: NA
clone_size: many

cdr3_aa: CASSFAYEQYF
cdr3_nt: TGTGCCAGCAGTTTCGCTTACGAGCAGTACTTC
v_call: TRBV6-5
j_call: TRBJ2-7
d_call: NA
clone_size: NA

cdr3_aa: CASSQEGTGYYEQYF
cdr3_nt: TGCGCCAGCAGCCAAGAAGGGACAGGATACTACGAGCAGTACTTC
v_call: TRBV4-3
j_call: TRBJ2-7
d_call: TRBD1
clone_size: many

cdr3_aa: CASSLAGTSGRSTGANFLTF
cdr3_nt: TGTGCCAGCAGTTTAGCCGGGACTAGCGGGAGGTCGACTGGGGCCAACTTCCTGACTTTC
v_call: TRBV12-3/TRBV12-4
j_call: TRBJ2-6
d_call: TRBD2
clone_size: NA

cdr3_aa: CASRKQGASPLHF
cdr3_nt: TGTGCCAGCAGGAAACAGGGTGCTTCACCCCTCCACTTT
v_call: TRBV28
j_call: TRBJ1-6
d_call: NA
clone_size: many

cdr3_aa: CASSLKAISGAPSIYF
cdr3_nt: TGTGCCAGCAGTTTGAAGGCGATCTCTGGGGCTCCTTCCATATATTTT
v_call: TRBV28
j_call: TRBJ1-3
d_call: NA
clone_size: NA

cdr3_aa: CASSEAGGRRDQPQHF
cdr3_nt: TGTGCCAGCAGTGAAGCTGGGGGGCGCCGGGACCAGCCCCAGCATTTT
v_call: TRBV6-1
j_call: TRBJ1-5
d_call: NA
clone_size: NA

cdr3_aa: CASSQDRAGANYEQYF
cdr3_nt: TGCGCCAGCAGCCAAGATCGGGCAGGGGCGAACTACGAGCAGTACTTC
v_call: TRBV4-3
j_call: TRBJ2-7
d_call: NA
clone_size: many

cdr3_aa: CASSSRGPEAFF
cdr3_nt: TGTGCCAGCAGCTCCCGTGGCCCTGAAGCTTTCTTT
v_call: TRBV3-1
j_call: TRBJ1-1
d_call: NA
clone_size: many

cdr3_aa: CASSSNGLAGAYEQYF
cdr3_nt: TGTGCCAGTAGTTCCAATGGACTAGCGGGAGCCTACGAGCAGTACTTC
v_call: TRBV19
j_call: TRBJ2-7
d_call: TRBD2
clone_size: many

cdr3_aa: CATSDLDFGTDTQYF
cdr3_nt: TGTGCCACCAGTGATTTAGACTTCGGGACAGATACGCAGTATTTT
v_call: TRBV24-1
j_call: TRBJ2-3
d_call: NA
clone_size: few

cdr3_aa: CASSIEGRTRDEQFF
cdr3_nt: TGTGCCAGTAGTATAGAGGGTAGAACCCGGGATGAGCAGTTCTTC
v_call: TRBV19
j_call: TRBJ2-1
d_call: NA
clone_size: many

cdr3_aa: CSAGSVFGTDSNQPQHF
cdr3_nt: TGCAGTGCCGGCTCCGTCTTCGGGACAGATAGCAATCAGCCCCAGCATTTT
v_call: TRBV20-1
j_call: TRBJ1-5
d_call: TRBD1
clone_size: NA

cdr3_aa: CASTTAGAGGEQFF
cdr3_nt: TGTGCCAGCACCACCGCGGGGGCAGGGGGTGAGCAGTTCTTC
v_call: TRBV28
j_call: TRBJ2-1
d_call: NA
clone_size: NA

cdr3_aa: CASSPRMTPWSNQPQHF
cdr3_nt: TGTGCCAGCAGTCCTCGAATGACCCCCTGGAGCAATCAGCCCCAGCATTTT
v_call: TRBV6-1
j_call: TRBJ1-5
d_call: NA
clone_size: many

cdr3_aa: CASSEVSGSSDEQYF
cdr3_nt: TGTGCCAGCAGTGAAGTTAGCGGGAGTAGCGACGAGCAGTACTTC
v_call: TRBV6-1
j_call: TRBJ2-7
d_call: TRBD2
clone_size: many

cdr3_aa: CSARDRRQGLGETQYF
cdr3_nt: TGCAGTGCTAGAGATCGAAGACAGGGGCTCGGCGAGACCCAGTACTTC
v_call: TRBV20-1
j_call: TRBJ2-5
d_call: TRBD1
clone_size: many

cdr3_aa: CAISTANGYGYTF
cdr3_nt: TGTGCCATCAGTACAGCGAACGGCTATGGCTACACCTTC
v_call: TRBV10-3
j_call: TRBJ1-2
d_call: NA
clone_size: many

cdr3_aa: CASSQYTSGRARLGELFF
cdr3_nt: TGTGCCAGCAGCCAATATACTAGCGGGAGGGCGAGATTAGGGGAGCTGTTTTTT
v_call: TRBV7-2
j_call: TRBJ2-2
d_call: TRBD2
clone_size: NA

cdr3_aa: CASSLIATGELFF
cdr3_nt: TGTGCCAGCAGCTTAATAGCGACCGGGGAGCTGTTTTTT
v_call: TRBV7-3
j_call: TRBJ2-2
d_call: NA
clone_size: many

cdr3_aa: CASSLGPTQGDTIYF
cdr3_nt: TGTGCCAGCAGTTTAGGACCGACCCAGGGGGACACCATATATTTT
v_call: TRBV28
j_call: TRBJ1-3
d_call: TRBD1
clone_size: few

cdr3_aa: CASSEGAGGARYEQYF
cdr3_nt: TGTGCCAGCAGTGAAGGGGCGGGAGGGGCCCGCTACGAGCAGTACTTC
v_call: TRBV2
j_call: TRBJ2-7
d_call: TRBD2
clone_size: many

cdr3_aa: CASSLAGRRGTEAFF
cdr3_nt: TGCGCCAGCAGCTTGGCCGGCCGTAGGGGCACTGAAGCTTTCTTT
v_call: TRBV5-1
j_call: TRBJ1-1
d_call: NA
clone_size: many

cdr3_aa: CASSIWGTHDNEQFF
cdr3_nt: TGTGCCAGTAGTATATGGGGGACGCATGACAATGAGCAGTTCTTC
v_call: TRBV19
j_call: TRBJ2-1
d_call: NA
clone_size: many

cdr3_aa: CASSYLGGLEAFF
cdr3_nt: TGTGCCAGCAGTTACTTGGGAGGTCTTGAAGCTTTCTTT
v_call: TRBV6-1
j_call: TRBJ1-1
d_call: NA
clone_size: NA

cdr3_aa: CASSLVAGVGTDTQYF
cdr3_nt: TGCGCCAGCAGCTTGGTGGCGGGAGTTGGCACAGATACGCAGTATTTT
v_call: TRBV5-1
j_call: TRBJ2-3
d_call: TRBD2
clone_size: many

cdr3_aa: CASSWTGTGQETQYF
cdr3_nt: TGTGCCAGCAGCTGGACCGGGACAGGGCAAGAGACCCAGTACTTC
v_call: TRBV11-2
j_call: TRBJ2-5
d_call: TRBD1
clone_size: many

cdr3_aa: CASNIAGERRDTQYF
cdr3_nt: TGCGCCAGTAATATAGCGGGTGAGAGGAGAGATACGCAGTATTTT
v_call: TRBV5-1
j_call: TRBJ2-3
d_call: TRBD2
clone_size: many

cdr3_aa: CAIGRGQIGEKLFF
cdr3_nt: TGTGCCATCGGGAGGGGACAGATCGGTGAAAAACTGTTTTTT
v_call: TRBV10-3
j_call: TRBJ1-4
d_call: TRBD1
clone_size: many

cdr3_aa: CASSFGQVDYGYTF
cdr3_nt: TGTGCCAGCAGCTTCGGACAGGTTGACTATGGCTACACCTTC
v_call: TRBV7-2
j_call: TRBJ1-2
d_call: TRBD1
clone_size: many

cdr3_aa: CSATPGLATYEQYF
cdr3_nt: TGCAGTGCCACCCCGGGACTAGCCACGTACGAGCAGTACTTC
v_call: TRBV20-1
j_call: TRBJ2-7
d_call: TRBD2
clone_size: many

cdr3_aa: CASSQISGTEAFF
cdr3_nt: TGTGCCAGCAGCCAAATATCGGGCACTGAAGCTTTCTTT
v_call: TRBV5-6
j_call: TRBJ1-1
d_call: NA
clone_size: NA

cdr3_aa: CASSLGPRENTEAFF
cdr3_nt: TGCGCCAGCAGCTTGGGGCCCAGGGAGAACACTGAAGCTTTCTTT
v_call: TRBV5-1
j_call: TRBJ1-1
d_call: NA
clone_size: NA